What follows describes a single T cell receptor beta chain. These data originate in a study of T cell changes during pregnancy in multiple sclerosis. Clones were sequenced by immunoSEQ multiplex PCR, and TCRdb holds only the in-frame ones, with some missing. The sample contains 43,000 or so clones, approximately 90% of which appear only once. The V gene's germline CDR1 is SGHDT and CDR2 YYEEEE. Trimming removed 3 bases at V and 0 bases at J, with 13 bases between. This CDR3 is built from 15 residues. J is TRBJ2-7 and V is TRBV5-6; D remains ambiguous. This specimen was peripheral blood, taken in the first trimester of pregnancy. This TCR derives from a female donor with multiple sclerosis, enrolled in a pregnancy study. CDR3 in amino acids: CASSSARRSSYEQYF. DNA of the CDR3: TGTGCCAGCAGCTCGGCCCGGCGGTCCTCCTACGAGCAGTACTTC. Complete variable domain (other parts from reference TRBV5-6 and TRBJ2-7): DAGVTQSPTHLIKTRGQQVTLRCSPKSGHDTVSWYQQALGQGPQFIFQYYEEEERQRGNFPDRFSGHQFPNYSSELNVNALLLGDSALYLCASSSARRSSYEQYFGPGTRLTVT.